These 7 T cell receptor beta chains originate from one sample sequenced in a study of blood T cell repertoires in COVID-19. TCRdb's copy holds only in-frame clones and misses some; the assay was immunoSEQ multiplex PCR. The sample has a few hundred thousand clones, approximately 92% seen once; the top ten hold approximately 4.6%. Sequencing was done on a sample of peripheral blood. Receptors were obtained from a woman aged 40-49 years who had recovered from COVID-19.

The chain combines TRBV7-9 with TRBJ2-7; D remains unclear. V lost 3 bases and J lost 2, with 5 bases in between. The V gene's germline CDR1 is SEHNR and CDR2 FQNEAQ (reference sequence). The CDR3 runs to 12 residues. The CDR3, as DNA: TGTGCCAGCAGCTTGCGGACCTACGAGCAGTACTTC. Protein product: CASSLRTYEQYF.

The chain uses TRBV9 and TRBJ1-5; 7 nucleotides align to TRBD1. V gave up 0 bases and J gave up 9 bases; unmatched junction bases: 3. The germline V gene has CDR1 SGDLS and CDR2 YYNGEE. CDR3 length: 13 amino acids. CDR3 in DNA: TGTGCCAGCAGCGTAGAGGGGGCAGGGCCCCAGCATTTT. Its translation: CASSVEGAGPQHF.

The chain joins TRBV5-1 to TRBJ2-1, with 7 bases fitting TRBD1. This CDR3 spans 17 amino acids. The V gene's germline CDR1 is SGHRS and CDR2 YFSETQ. V dropped 1 base and J dropped 4; count of bases not matched to a gene: 11. The CDR3 here is CASSLLGQAQVYNEQFF. CDR3 bases: TGCGCCAGCAGCTTGCTTGGACAGGCACAAGTTTACAATGAGCAGTTCTTC.

V and J are TRBV9 and TRBJ2-3, with 7 bases matching TRBD2. The V gene end was trimmed by 7 bases and the J gene end by 3 bases; junction bases not matched to a gene: 8. Germline values: CDR1 SGDLS, CDR2 YYNGEE. CDR3 length: 14 amino acids. CDR3 in DNA: TGTGCCAGCGGCGCTAGCGGATATACAGATACGCAGTATTTT. Amino acids: CASGASGYTDTQYF.

The genes are TRBV10-3 and TRBJ2-2; TRBD1 aligns across 7 bases. With V trimmed by 7 bases and J by 4 bases, 6 bases remained unmatched. Germline V CDR1 and CDR2: ENHRY, SYGVKD. CDR3 length equals 14 residues. The CDR3 sequence is CAIKGALGTGELFF. CDR3 sequence (DNA): TGTGCCATCAAGGGGGCTCTTGGCACCGGGGAGCTGTTTTTT.

The rearrangement links TRBV6-5 to TRBJ2-3; TRBD1 aligns across 7 bases. The length of the CDR3 is 13 residues. The V gene's germline CDR1 is MNHEY and CDR2 SVGAGI. The V segment lost 6 bases and the J segment 2 bases; nucleotides outside the gene matches: 2. The CDR3 coding sequence is TGTGCCAGCAGAACAGGGGACACAGATACGCAGTATTTT. Amino acid sequence: CASRTGDTDTQYF.

The V gene is TRBV5-4, the J gene TRBJ2-5, with TRBD1 identical over 7 bases. The CDR3 totals 14 residues. V lost 4 bases, J lost 1 base, and 4 bases stayed unmatched. CDR1 is SGHNT, CDR2 YYREEE, per germline (reference sequence). CDR3 in DNA: TGTGCCAGCAGCCGGGACAGCTCCCAAGAGACCCAGTACTTC. Its protein is CASSRDSSQETQYF.